This T cell receptor (beta chain) comes out of a study of blood T cells in healthy people across ages. A J-beta primer mix and a sample-barcoded 5' primer were used in a second PCR of about 7 to 12 cycles. TCRdb re-called the 5' RACE reads through MiXCR, storing one row per CDR3 protein. Of 650,000 to 1,000,000 distinct CDR3 sequences in the sample, roughly 40% were seen once. After removal of 5 bases from V and 3 bases from J, the junction contained 7 bases not matched to a gene. The CDR3 is made up of 16 amino acids. The chain carries TRBV12-3 or TRBV12-4 and TRBJ2-2; 9 bases agree with TRBD1. The clonotype comes from a man between 18 and 35 years old in good health. The sample was blood. Written as DNA, the CDR3 is TGTGCCAGCAGTCCCCAGGGACAGGGTTACACCGGGGAGCTGTTTTTT. Protein: CASSPQGQGYTGELFF.